Below are 7 T cell receptor beta chains sequenced from a single sample in a study of lymphopenia after photon versus proton radiotherapy. The protocol was immunoSEQ multiplex PCR, while the TCRdb copy is restricted to in-frame clones and leaves out a portion. The sample holds around 64,000 clones, around 90% seen once. The starting material was peripheral blood, obtained from a patient treated with proton-based radiotherapy. The receptors stem from a man older than 75 with esophageal cancer.

The V gene is TRBV7-2, the J gene TRBJ2-5; tentative D call: TRBD2 (6 bases). The CDR3 has 13 amino acids. The V end lost 6 bases, the J end lost 2 bases, and 10 bases lay between the germline ends. CDR1 SGHTA and CDR2 FQGNSA come from the germline V gene. CDR3 sequence: CASSRGGQETQYF. In DNA form, the CDR3 reads TGTGCCAGCAGTCGGGGAGGACAAGAGACCCAGTACTTC.

The chain uses TRBV19 and TRBJ1-1, with 8 bases that match TRBD1. The CDR3 has 15 amino acids. Germline V gene lookup returns CDR1 LNHDA and CDR2 SQIVND (reference sequence). J gave up 4 bases and V 4 bases, and 8 bases lay outside the gene matches. The CDR3 coding sequence is TGTGCCAGTAGTACCCAGGGGGCCCTATCCACTGAAGCTTTCTTT. Translated, it gives CASSTQGALSTEAFF.

CDR3: CASSQNGGLGQYEQFF. The CDR3 coding sequence is TGTGCCAGCAGCCAAAACGGGGGACTAGGTCAGTATGAGCAGTTCTTC. V and J are TRBV5-4 and TRBJ2-1, with 8 bases that match TRBD2. V gave up 4 bases and J gave up 8 bases; unmatched junction bases: 14. Per germline, CDR1 SGHNT and CDR2 YYREEE (reference sequence). The CDR3 spans 16 residues.

The V and J genes are TRBV5-4 and TRBJ1-6; D unclear. The CDR3 has 14 amino acids. V dropped 4 bases and J dropped 2 bases, with 7 bases sitting between them. Looked up from germline, CDR1 is SGHNT and CDR2 is YYREEE (reference sequence). CDR3 coding DNA: TGTGCCAGCAGCCTGGGGACCTATAATTCACCCCTCCACTTT. It translates to CASSLGTYNSPLHF.

This chain uses TRBV5-4 with TRBJ2-7, with 10 positions matching TRBD2. Germline V gene lookup returns CDR1 SGHNT and CDR2 YYREEE (reference sequence). The CDR3 contains 16 residues. V lost 0 bases to trimming and J lost 7 bases; unmatched junction nucleotides: 10. CDR3 in DNA: TGTGCCAGCAGCTTGGAACTAGCGGGGACCCTTGGAGAGCAGTACTTC. It translates to CASSLELAGTLGEQYF.

The chain combines TRBV30 with TRBJ2-3, with TRBD2 matching over 8 bases. V was pared by 7 bases and J by 6 bases, with 15 bases of the junction left unmatched. The CDR3 runs to 15 residues. Germline V CDR1 and CDR2: GTSNPN, SVGIG (reference sequence). CDR3 coding DNA: TGTGCCTATCACGGTGGTAGCGGGGTAGGGGATACGCAGTATTTT. It specifies CAYHGGSGVGDTQYF.

The chain links TRBV6-5 to TRBJ2-7; no definite D call. CDR3 length equals 14 residues. CDR1 is MNHEY, CDR2 SVGAGI, per germline. V shed 6 bases and J shed 0 bases, with 12 bases lying between them. DNA of the CDR3: TGTGCCAGCAGATCTATGGCGTCCTCCTACGAGCAGTACTTC. Amino acids: CASRSMASSYEQYF.